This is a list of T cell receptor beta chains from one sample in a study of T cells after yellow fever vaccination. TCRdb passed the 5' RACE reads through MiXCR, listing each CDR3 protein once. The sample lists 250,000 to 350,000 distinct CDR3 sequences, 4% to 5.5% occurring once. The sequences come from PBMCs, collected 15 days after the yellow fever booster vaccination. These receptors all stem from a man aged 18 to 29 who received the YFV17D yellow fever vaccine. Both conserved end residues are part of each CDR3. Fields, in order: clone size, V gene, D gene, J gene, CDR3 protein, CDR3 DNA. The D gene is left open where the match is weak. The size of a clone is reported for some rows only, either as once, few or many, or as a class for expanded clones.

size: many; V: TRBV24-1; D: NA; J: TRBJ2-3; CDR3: CATSDDASDTQYF; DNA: TGTGCCACCAGTGATGACGCCTCAGATACGCAGTATTTT
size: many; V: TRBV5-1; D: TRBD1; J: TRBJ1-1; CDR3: CASSLGGLETEAFF; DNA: TGCGCCAGCAGCTTAGGGGGCTTGGAGACTGAAGCTTTCTTT
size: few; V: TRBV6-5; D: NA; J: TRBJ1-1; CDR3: CASSYDAGDRAFF; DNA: TGTGCCAGCAGTTACGATGCAGGGGATCGGGCTTTCTTT
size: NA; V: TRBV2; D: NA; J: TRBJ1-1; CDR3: CATSGYVNTEAFF; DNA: TGTGCCACCTCGGGTTACGTGAACACTGAAGCTTTCTTT
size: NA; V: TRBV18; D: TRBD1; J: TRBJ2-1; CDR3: CASSRTPGQGVDEQFF; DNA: TGTGCCAGCTCACGCACGCCGGGACAGGGGGTTGATGAGCAGTTCTTC
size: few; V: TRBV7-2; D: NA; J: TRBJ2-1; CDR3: CASSGLGSTGVDEQFF; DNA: TGTGCCAGCAGCGGTCTAGGAAGTACCGGGGTGGATGAGCAGTTCTTC
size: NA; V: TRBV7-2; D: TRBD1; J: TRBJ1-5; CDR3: CASSPGGTGVNQPQHF; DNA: TGTGCCAGCAGCCCGGGGGGGACAGGGGTAAATCAGCCCCAGCATTTT
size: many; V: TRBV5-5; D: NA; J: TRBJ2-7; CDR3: CASSYPWTADYEQYF; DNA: TGTGCCAGCAGCTACCCCTGGACGGCGGACTACGAGCAGTACTTC
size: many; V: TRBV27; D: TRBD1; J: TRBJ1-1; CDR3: CASSLKAGTGGTEAFF; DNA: TGTGCCAGCAGTTTAAAGGCCGGGACAGGGGGCACTGAAGCTTTCTTT
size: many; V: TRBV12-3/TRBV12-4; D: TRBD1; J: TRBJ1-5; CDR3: CASSGQANQPQHF; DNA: TGTGCCAGCAGTGGACAGGCTAATCAGCCCCAGCATTTT
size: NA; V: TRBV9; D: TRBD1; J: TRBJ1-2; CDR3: CASSTWDRGLNYGYTF; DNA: TGTGCCAGCAGCACCTGGGACAGGGGTCTAAACTATGGCTACACCTTC
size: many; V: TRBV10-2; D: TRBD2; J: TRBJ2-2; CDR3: CASSESRLAGTLNTGELFF; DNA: TGCGCCAGCAGTGAGTCGAGGCTAGCGGGAACCCTGAACACCGGGGAGCTGTTTTTT
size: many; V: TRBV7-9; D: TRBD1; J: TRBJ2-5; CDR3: CASNLFRGRETQYF; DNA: TGTGCCAGCAACCTATTTAGGGGGCGAGAGACCCAGTACTTC
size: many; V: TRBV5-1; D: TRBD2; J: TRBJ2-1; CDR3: CASSLLAGHYEQFF; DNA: TGCGCCAGCAGCTTGCTAGCGGGGCACTATGAGCAGTTCTTC
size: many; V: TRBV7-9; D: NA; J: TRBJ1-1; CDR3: CASSRPNTEAFF; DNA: TGTGCCAGCAGCCGACCTAACACTGAAGCTTTCTTT
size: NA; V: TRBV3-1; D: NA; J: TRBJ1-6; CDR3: CASSQMGGRSPLHF; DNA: TGTGCCAGCAGCCAGATGGGGGGCCGGTCACCCCTCCACTTT
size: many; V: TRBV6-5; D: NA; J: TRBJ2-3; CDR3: CASRPPGLDTQYF; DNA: TGTGCCAGCAGGCCGCCGGGGTTAGATACGCAGTATTTT
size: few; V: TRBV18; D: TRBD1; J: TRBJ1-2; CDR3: CASSLEGQGSHYGYTF; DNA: TGTGCCAGCTCTCTCGAGGGACAGGGGAGTCACTATGGCTACACCTTC
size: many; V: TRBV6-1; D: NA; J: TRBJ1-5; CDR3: CASSERGAVFDQPQHF; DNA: TGTGCCAGCAGTGAACGGGGGGCGGTTTTCGATCAGCCCCAGCATTTT
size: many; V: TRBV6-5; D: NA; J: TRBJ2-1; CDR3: CASSGKGNSYNEQFF; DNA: TGTGCCAGCAGCGGAAAGGGGAACTCCTACAATGAGCAGTTCTTC
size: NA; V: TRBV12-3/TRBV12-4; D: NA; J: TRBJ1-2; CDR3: CASSFRDWGYTF; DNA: TGTGCCAGCAGTTTTAGGGACTGGGGCTACACCTTC
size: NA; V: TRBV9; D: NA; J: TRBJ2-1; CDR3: CASSVDRPANEQFF; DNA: TGTGCCAGCAGCGTAGACCGACCAGCCAATGAGCAGTTCTTC
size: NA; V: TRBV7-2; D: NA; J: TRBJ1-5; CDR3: CASSPTGGFPRSEHF; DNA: TGTGCCAGCAGCCCTACTGGGGGCTTTCCCCGTTCAGAGCATTTT
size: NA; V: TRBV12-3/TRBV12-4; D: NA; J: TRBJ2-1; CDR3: CASSRPEGEQFF; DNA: TGTGCCAGCAGCCGCCCGGAAGGTGAGCAGTTCTTC
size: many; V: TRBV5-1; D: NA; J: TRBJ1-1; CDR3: CASSLFDLGNTEAFF; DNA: TGCGCCAGCAGCTTGTTCGACTTGGGTAACACTGAAGCTTTCTTT
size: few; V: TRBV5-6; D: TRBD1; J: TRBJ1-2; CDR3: CASSPDRGSGYGYTF; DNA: TGTGCCAGCAGTCCAGACAGGGGGAGCGGCTATGGCTACACCTTC
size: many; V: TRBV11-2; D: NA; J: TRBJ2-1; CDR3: CASSLGGLTYNEQFF; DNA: TGTGCCAGCAGCTTAGGGGGGTTGACCTACAATGAGCAGTTCTTC
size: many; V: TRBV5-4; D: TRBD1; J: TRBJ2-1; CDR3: CASSEGQGNEQFF; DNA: TGTGCCAGCAGCGAGGGACAGGGGAATGAGCAGTTCTTC
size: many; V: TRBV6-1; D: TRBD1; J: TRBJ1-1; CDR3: CASSEEGGGAVTEAFF; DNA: TGTGCCAGCAGTGAAGAGGGAGGGGGCGCAGTCACTGAAGCTTTCTTT
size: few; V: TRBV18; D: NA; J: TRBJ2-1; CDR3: CASSPPGGRGEQFF; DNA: TGTGCCAGCTCACCACCAGGGGGACGCGGGGAGCAGTTCTTC
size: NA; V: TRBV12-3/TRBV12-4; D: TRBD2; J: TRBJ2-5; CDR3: CASSFLAGGETQYF; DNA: TGTGCCAGCAGTTTTCTAGCGGGGGGAGAGACCCAGTACTTC
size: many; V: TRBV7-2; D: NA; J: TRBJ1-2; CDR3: CASSFRGVLYGYTF; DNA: TGTGCCAGCAGCTTCCGAGGGGTGCTCTATGGCTACACCTTC
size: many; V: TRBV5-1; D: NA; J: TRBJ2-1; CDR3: CASSLAPDYSSNEQFF; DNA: TGCGCCAGCAGCTTGGCCCCGGACTACTCCAGTAATGAGCAGTTCTTC